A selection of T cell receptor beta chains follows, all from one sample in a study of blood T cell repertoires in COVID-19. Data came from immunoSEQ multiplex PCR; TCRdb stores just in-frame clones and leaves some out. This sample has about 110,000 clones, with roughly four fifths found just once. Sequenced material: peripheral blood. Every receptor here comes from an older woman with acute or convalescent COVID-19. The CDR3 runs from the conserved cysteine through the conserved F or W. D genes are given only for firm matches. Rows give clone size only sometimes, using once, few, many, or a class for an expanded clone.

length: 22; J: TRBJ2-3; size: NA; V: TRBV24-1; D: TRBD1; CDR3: CATSDLAPRGQGHLSSTDTQYF; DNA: TGTGCCACCAGTGATTTAGCCCCCAGGGGACAGGGACACCTCTCTAGCACAGATACGCAGTATTTT
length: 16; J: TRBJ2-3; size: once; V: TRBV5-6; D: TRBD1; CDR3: CASSLSGTGVPDTQYF; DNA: TGTGCCAGCAGCTTGTCCGGGACAGGGGTCCCAGATACGCAGTATTTT
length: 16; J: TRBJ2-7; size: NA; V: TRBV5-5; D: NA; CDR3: CASSLAGIGVSYEQYF; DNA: TGTGCCAGCAGCTTGGCAGGGATTGGGGTCTCCTACGAGCAGTACTTC
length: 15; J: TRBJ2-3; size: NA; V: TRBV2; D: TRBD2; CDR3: CASSGGLAGTDTQYF; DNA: TGTGCCAGCAGTGGGGGACTAGCCGGCACAGATACGCAGTATTTT
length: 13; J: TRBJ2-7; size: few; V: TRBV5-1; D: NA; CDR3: CASSLGSRDEQYF; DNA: TGCGCCAGCAGCTTGGGAAGCAGGGACGAGCAGTACTTC
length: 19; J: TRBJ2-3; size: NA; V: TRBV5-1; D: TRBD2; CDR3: CASSLHGLAGTSSTDTQYF; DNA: TGCGCCAGCAGCCTACACGGACTAGCGGGGACCTCTAGCACAGATACGCAGTATTTT
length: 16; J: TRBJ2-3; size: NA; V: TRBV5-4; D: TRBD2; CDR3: CASSLRLAGDTDTQYF; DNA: TGTGCCAGCAGCTTGCGGCTAGCGGGGGACACAGATACGCAGTATTTT
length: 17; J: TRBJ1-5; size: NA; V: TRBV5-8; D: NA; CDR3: CASSLDFGRDSNQPQHF; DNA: TGTGCCAGCAGCTTGGATTTTGGGAGAGATAGCAATCAGCCCCAGCATTTT
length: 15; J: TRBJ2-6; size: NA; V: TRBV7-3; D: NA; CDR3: CASRAGDTGANVLTF; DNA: TGTGCCAGCAGGGCAGGGGACACTGGGGCCAACGTCCTGACTTTC
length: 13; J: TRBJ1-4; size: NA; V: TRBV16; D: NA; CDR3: CASLGDIGEKLFF; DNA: TGTGCCAGCCTGGGGGACATCGGGGAAAAACTGTTTTTT
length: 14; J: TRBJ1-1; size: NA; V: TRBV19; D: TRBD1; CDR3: CASSTRGLNTEAFF; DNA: TGTGCCAGTAGTACCAGGGGGCTAAACACTGAAGCTTTCTTT
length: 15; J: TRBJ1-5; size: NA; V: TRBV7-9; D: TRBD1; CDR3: CASSSTGVGNQPQHF; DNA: TGTGCCAGCAGCTCTACAGGGGTCGGCAATCAGCCCCAGCATTTT